The clone carrying this TCR beta chain was observed a handful of times. Its specificity is unknown. Specified time point: late/post reinfection, 12 to 24 weeks after detection. The sorted cells went straight to TCR sequencing with no prior in vitro expansion. Total naive CD8 T cells were sorted as viable CD3+ CD8+ CD45RO- cells from a couple of donors. Method: immunoSEQ multiplex PCR; TCRdb's copy keeps in-frame clones and lacks some. Here the sample spans some 5,000 clones, 80% to 90% being singletons. From germline, CDR1 is SGHNT and CDR2 YYREEE (reference sequence). Trimming pared 2 bases from V and 6 bases from J, leaving 8 bases between. The CDR3 is 13 residues long. The sample originates from a study of memory CD8 T cells in hepatitis C reinfection. Study summary: HCV reinfection meant a positive HCV RNA test after two negative tests at least 60 days apart.

General study points: Conclusions on public clonotypes and secondary clearance were not definitive with a handful of donors.

This chain connects TRBV5-4 to TRBJ2-2; tentatively, D is TRBD1 (5 bases). Material for sequencing was naive CD8+ T cells sorted from blood. The source is a man between 50 and 59 years old with hepatitis C virus infection. CDR3 bases: TGTGCCAGCAGCTTTCAGGGCGCCGGGGAGCTGTTTTTT. Its protein product is CASSFQGAGELFF.